The clone carrying this T cell receptor beta chain was seen a handful of times. What it binds is unknown. This entry is derived from a study of T cells after yellow fever vaccination. Study outcomes and limitations: Researchers noted that a small share of clonotypes showed up in both CD4 and CD8 compartments.

Template switching by 5'RACE produced TCR cDNA, adding a universal primer site and UMIs. TCRdb re-called the 5' RACE reads through MiXCR, storing one row per CDR3 protein. In the table there are 450,000 to 650,000 distinct CDR3 sequences, about a fifth of which are singletons. V trimming: 0 bases; J trimming: 7 bases; junction bases outside the gene matches: 15. Germline V CDR1 and CDR2: LGHNA, YSLEER. CDR3 length: 19 residues. This TCR was sampled from a man aged 18 to 29 who received the YFV17D yellow fever vaccine. The chain joins TRBV4-3 to TRBJ1-6, with TRBD1 matching over 7 bases. The sample in question was PBMCs, obtained approximately 22 days after the first yellow fever vaccination. The CDR3 sequence: CASSQDAQGRRLVNSPLHF. CDR3 bases: TGCGCCAGCAGCCAAGATGCACAGGGGCGCCGCTTGGTGAATTCACCCCTCCACTTT.